Sequencing of this T cell receptor beta chain was carried out in a study of identical twins. In TCRdb, the 5' RACE reads were re-called with MiXCR into one record per CDR3 protein. The sample lists a few hundred thousand distinct CDR3 sequences; approximately 10% were seen once. The V gene's germline CDR1 is SQVTM and CDR2 ANQGSEA. CDR3 length: 14 residues. V gave up 7 bases and J gave up 0 bases, with 14 bases separating them. Only a few counts were recorded for this clonotype. J is TRBJ2-3 and V is TRBV29-1; no definite D call. The clonotype originates from a woman in her 50s in good health. Specimen: naive T cells sorted from blood. The CDR3 region is CSASSHSSTDTQYF. The CDR3, as DNA: TGCAGCGCCTCCTCCCATTCTAGCACAGATACGCAGTATTTT.